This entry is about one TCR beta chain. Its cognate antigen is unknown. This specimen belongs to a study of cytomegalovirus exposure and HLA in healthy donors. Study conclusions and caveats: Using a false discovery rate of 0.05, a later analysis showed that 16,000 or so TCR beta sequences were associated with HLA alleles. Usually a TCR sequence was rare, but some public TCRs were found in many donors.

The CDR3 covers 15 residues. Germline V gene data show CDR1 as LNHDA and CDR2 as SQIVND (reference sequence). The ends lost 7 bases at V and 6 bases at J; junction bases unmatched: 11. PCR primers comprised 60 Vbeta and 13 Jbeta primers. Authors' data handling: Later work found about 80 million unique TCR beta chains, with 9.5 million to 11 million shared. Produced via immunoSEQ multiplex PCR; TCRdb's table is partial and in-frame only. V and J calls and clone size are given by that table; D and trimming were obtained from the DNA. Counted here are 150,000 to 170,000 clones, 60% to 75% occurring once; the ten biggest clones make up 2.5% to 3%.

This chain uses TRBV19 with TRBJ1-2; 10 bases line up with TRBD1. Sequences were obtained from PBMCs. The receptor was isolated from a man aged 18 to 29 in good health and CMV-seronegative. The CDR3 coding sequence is TGTGCCAGTAACAGGGGGACAGGGGAATGGAATGGCTACACCTTC. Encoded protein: CASNRGTGEWNGYTF.